Detailed here is one T cell receptor beta chain. The data derive from a study of T cell changes during pregnancy in multiple sclerosis. Trimming removed 5 bases from V and 5 bases from J, with 16 bases in between. The germline gives CDR1 SGHRS, CDR2 YFSETQ. This CDR3 spans 15 amino acids. This table comes from immunoSEQ multiplex PCR, and its TCRdb copy is limited to in-frame clones, with some not included. The table has about 100,000 clones, around 94% seen once; the top ten hold more than 0.95%. This chain uses TRBV5-1 with TRBJ2-2; a possible D gene is TRBD1 (6 bases). Sample: peripheral blood, taken in the second trimester of pregnancy. The receptor was isolated from a female donor with multiple sclerosis, enrolled in a pregnancy study. The CDR3 sequence: CASRVQGRGTGELFF. The CDR3, as DNA: TGCGCCAGCAGGGTCCAGGGGCGCGGGACCGGGGAGCTGTTTTTT.